This T cell receptor beta chain is drawn from a study of T cell responses to AZD1222 COVID-19 vaccine. Study findings and constraints: CD4 TCRs associated with vaccination spanned spike, dominating at 160-218 and 743-854. Clonal diversity may have been underestimated in mostly white British donors.

Assay: immunoSEQ multiplex PCR; the TCRdb copy retains only in-frame clones and omits some. The table records about 90,000 clones, under 95% of them present only once. As for this clone: Its antigen is not identified.

This specimen was peripheral blood, taken on day 0 of MenACWY control vaccination. The sequence was obtained from an adult in good health.

CDR3 sequence: CASRLSNMFF. The CDR3 coding sequence is TGTGCCAGCAGGCTTTCGAATATGTTTTTT. V and J are TRBV2 and TRBJ1-4; D is uncertain. There are 10 residues in the CDR3. Germline V gene data show CDR1 as SNHLY and CDR2 as FYNNEI. Trimming took 6 bases from V and 15 from J, leaving 11 bases between them.